This T cell receptor beta chain was identified during a study of blood T cell repertoires in COVID-19. Original analysis: From reference gene primer amplification, estimates of nucleated cell counts were derived. Measured with immunoSEQ multiplex PCR; TCRdb has only the in-frame clones, and not every one. V, J and clone size reflect that table, while D and trimming were determined from the DNA. This table has over 300,000 clones, about 82% appearing once. Sequencing was carried out using peripheral blood. The source of this sequence is a human donor in a cohort sampled during active COVID-19.

In DNA form, the CDR3 reads TGCGCCAGCAGCCTCTCTGGAAGCGTTGATAATTCACCCCTCCACTTT. The encoded protein is CASSLSGSVDNSPLHF. This rearrangement joins TRBV5-1 to TRBJ1-6; D gene ambiguous. Germline CDR1 and CDR2: SGHRS and YFSETQ. Trimming removed 4 bases at V and 5 bases at J, with 16 bases between. The CDR3 loop spans 16 amino acids.